Listed below are T cell receptor beta chains from one sample, sequenced in a study of shared clonotypes between healthy human individuals. Method: immunoSEQ multiplex PCR; TCRdb's copy keeps in-frame clones and lacks some. This sample carries 2 million to 3 million clones, over 85% of them seen once, and the ten largest clones take approximately 0.37%. Input material: naive CD4+ T cells from PBMCs. The source of these receptors is a young man in good health. Some clones in this sample may be carry-over from other donors' samples. CDR3s include the opening cysteine and the closing phenylalanine or tryptophan. D genes are given only for firm matches. Expanded clones get a size class; other rows say once, few or many, or leave the size out.

TRBJ2-5,NA,NA,TRBV6-5,TGTGCCAGCTCGACTAGAAGATACGAGACCCAGTACTTC,CASSTRRYETQYF
TRBJ2-7,TRBD1,NA,TRBV27,TGTGCCAGCAGTTTAAGGGGGCTAGGCGAGCAGTACTTC,CASSLRGLGEQYF
TRBJ1-1,NA,NA,TRBV2,TGTGCCAGCGGATTGAGAGAGAACACTGAAGCTTTCTTT,CASGLRENTEAFF
TRBJ2-2,NA,once,TRBV19,TGTGCCAGTACCACAACCCCAGGGGTAGTCACCGGGGAGCTGTTTTTT,CASTTTPGVVTGELFF
TRBJ1-1,NA,NA,TRBV5-6,TGTGCCAGCAGCTCGAACCAGGCTGAAGCTTTCTTT,CASSSNQAEAFF
TRBJ2-7,NA,NA,TRBV2,TGTGCCAGCAGTGCCCAGGGCTACGAGCAGTACTTC,CASSAQGYEQYF
TRBJ2-7,TRBD1,NA,TRBV28,TGTGCCACACACGGGACAGGGGGTCTCTACGAGCAGTACTTC,CATHGTGGLYEQYF
TRBJ2-2,TRBD1,NA,TRBV7-9,TGTGCCAGCAGCTCACCGGGACAGGGGTACCCCGGGGAGCTGTTTTTT,CASSSPGQGYPGELFF
TRBJ2-5,NA,NA,TRBV23-1,TGCGCCAGCAGTCAATCCGTTGAGGCGGCAGCACAAGAGACCCAGTACTTC,CASSQSVEAAAQETQYF
TRBJ2-7,NA,once,TRBV5-1,TGCGCCAGCAGCTCTGGCGAAGACGGGACCTACGAGCAGTACTTC,CASSSGEDGTYEQYF
TRBJ2-4,TRBD2,NA,TRBV7-9,TGTGCCAGCAGCCCCCTTATCGGGCGGGAGCCAAACATTCAGTACTTC,CASSPLIGREPNIQYF
TRBJ2-1,TRBD2,NA,TRBV5-1,TGCGCCAGCAGCCCGGCGGGAGGACCCTACAATGAGCAGTTCTTC,CASSPAGGPYNEQFF
TRBJ2-1,NA,once,TRBV4-2,TGTGCCAGCAGCCAAGGTTACCGGGCGTACAATGAGCAGTTCTTC,CASSQGYRAYNEQFF
TRBJ2-1,NA,NA,TRBV7-9,TGTGCCAGCAGCCAACTTAGGGTTAGGGGAGATGAGCAGTTCTTC,CASSQLRVRGDEQFF
TRBJ2-3,NA,NA,TRBV6-4,TGTGCCAGCAGTGCACAGAGCACAGATACGCAGTATTTT,CASSAQSTDTQYF
TRBJ2-7,NA,NA,TRBV7-2,TGTGCCAGCAGCTTCTCGCAAACTTTGGGGGAGCAGTACTTC,CASSFSQTLGEQYF
TRBJ2-3,TRBD2,NA,TRBV28,TGTGCCAGCAGTACCCAGACGCGTCCGGGAGGCCCAGATACGCAGTATTTT,CASSTQTRPGGPDTQYF
TRBJ2-2,NA,NA,TRBV10-3,TGTGCCATCAGTGTTTCCGGCACCGGGGAGCTGTTTTTT,CAISVSGTGELFF
TRBJ2-1,NA,NA,TRBV28,TGTGCCAGCAGTACCGGGTCCCCCGGGGGGCAGTTCTTC,CASSTGSPGGQFF
TRBJ2-1,NA,NA,TRBV5-1,TGCGCCAGCAGCTTGGTGGGCGGGACGGGTTACAATGAGCAGTTCTTC,CASSLVGGTGYNEQFF
TRBJ2-1,TRBD2,NA,TRBV4-2,TGTGCCAGCAGCCAGTCCCGTACTAGCGGGAAACACAATGAGCAGTTCTTC,CASSQSRTSGKHNEQFF
TRBJ1-4,NA,NA,TRBV7-9,TGTGCCAGCAGCTTAGATCTCACCGAAAAACTGTTTTTT,CASSLDLTEKLFF